Below, 30 T cell receptor beta chains from the same sample are listed, as sequenced in a study of T-cell memory formation after mild COVID-19. TCRdb independently ran MiXCR on the 5' RACE reads; one entry per CDR3 protein. The profile covers about 150,000 distinct CDR3 sequences, with roughly 15% appearing a single time and roughly 13% taken by the ten largest. Specimen: PBMCs or a T cell subset sorted from them (not recorded which). The receptors derive from an adult woman who had mild COVID-19 (a few samples of this study predate the infection). Cell type and time point are not known.

This clonotype was detected a few times. The chain links TRBV27 to TRBJ1-2; TRBD1 aligns across 12 bases. J gave up 4 bases and V 2 bases, and 2 bases lay outside the gene matches. Germline CDR1 is MNHEY and CDR2 is SMNVEV (reference sequence). This CDR3 region has 15 residues. This CDR3 is CASSLLGQGAYGYTF. The CDR3 DNA reads as TGTGCCAGCAGTTTACTGGGACAGGGGGCCTATGGCTACACCTTC.

The chain links TRBV7-9 to TRBJ1-1, with TRBD1 identical over 8 bases. The CDR3 consists of 16 residues. The ends lost 5 bases at V and 2 bases at J; junction bases unmatched: 10. Germline values: CDR1 SEHNR, CDR2 FQNEAQ (reference sequence). The CDR3 here is CASSRSWTGFNTEAFF. The CDR3 nucleotides read TGTGCCAGCAGCCGATCATGGACAGGGTTTAACACTGAAGCTTTCTTT. Full variable domain (remainder filled in from reference TRBV7-9 and TRBJ1-1): DTGVSQNPRHKITKRGQNVTFRCDPISEHNRLYWYRQTLGQGPEFLTYFQNEAQLEKSRLLSDRFSAERPKGSFSTLEIQRTEQGDSAMYLCASSRSWTGFNTEAFFGQGTRLTVV.

This clonotype came up many times. The gene calls are TRBV24-1 and TRBJ2-3; D gene uncertain. The V end was cut by 4 bases, the J end by 10 bases, with 14 bases between. CDR3 size: 13 residues. Per germline, CDR1 KGHDR and CDR2 SFDVKD. The CDR3 bases are TGTGCCACCAGTGACGTCGCCCTTGCTGCGCAGTATTTT. Its protein is CATSDVALAAQYF.

The gene calls are TRBV7-2 and TRBJ2-1; unclear D gene. V lost 0 bases, J lost 2 bases, and 11 bases lay in between. Germline V gene data show CDR1 as SGHTA and CDR2 as FQGNSA. The CDR3 consists of 16 residues. CDR3 protein: CASSLASAAAYNEQFF. The CDR3 bases are TGTGCCAGCAGCTTAGCTTCGGCGGCCGCCTACAATGAGCAGTTCTTC.

This chain connects TRBV9 to TRBJ1-1; D is ambiguous. CDR3 length equals 15 residues. The germline V and J ends were trimmed by 0 bases and 3 bases, with 12 bases remaining between them. Germline-derived CDR1 and CDR2 are SGDLS and YYNGEE. In nucleotides, the CDR3 is TGTGCCAGCAGCGTAGGGTTAAACGGGGACACTGAAGCTTTCTTT. It yields the protein CASSVGLNGDTEAFF.

The rearrangement links TRBV4-2 to TRBJ2-3; D is perhaps TRBD2 (6 bases). Germline assignment: CDR1 LGHNA and CDR2 YNFKEQ. The germline V and J ends were trimmed by 0 bases and 3 bases, with 16 bases remaining between them. The CDR3 has 17 amino acids. This CDR3 reads CASSQDPAGPRTDTQYF. CDR3 coding DNA: TGTGCCAGCAGCCAAGATCCTGCGGGGCCGAGGACAGATACGCAGTATTTT.

The chain uses TRBV5-1 and TRBJ2-7; 8 bases align to TRBD1. Trimming took 5 bases from V and 3 from J; bases not matched to a gene: 7. This CDR3 is 14 amino acids long. Germline V gene sequence: CDR1 SGHRS, CDR2 YFSETQ. The CDR3 is CASRLSRGHYEQYF. The CDR3 region has the DNA TGCGCCAGCAGGTTGAGCAGGGGGCACTACGAGCAGTACTTC.

The table lists this clonotype with a few counts. The chain links TRBV20-1 to TRBJ1-6; 7 nucleotides agree with TRBD1. The germline CDR1 and CDR2 sequences are DFQATT and SNEGSKA (reference sequence). Germline trimming cut 2 bases from V and 8 bases from J; bases unmatched to any gene: 9. The CDR3 runs 15 residues. The CDR3: CSARIGGWMYSPLHF. DNA of the CDR3: TGCAGTGCTAGAATAGGGGGCTGGATGTATTCACCCCTCCACTTT.

This clonotype has just a few counts. The J gene is TRBJ2-7, the V gene TRBV12-3 or TRBV12-4; 9 nucleotides align to TRBD1. V lost 7 bases, J lost 9 bases, and 10 bases stayed unmatched. The CDR3 extends over 13 amino acids. CDR3 bases: TGTGCCAGCAAGTCCCGGGACAGGGTTCGGCAGTACTTC. Its protein product is CASKSRDRVRQYF.

V usage is TRBV30 and J usage is TRBJ1-1; D not certain. The length of the CDR3 is 13 residues. CDR1 and CDR2 (germline): GTSNPN, SVGIG (reference sequence). V was pared by 3 bases and J by 0 bases, with 8 bases between. CDR3 DNA sequence: TGTGCCTGGAGAGCGGAGATGAACACTGAAGCTTTCTTT. Translation: CAWRAEMNTEAFF. The full variable domain, with the rest looked up from reference TRBV30 and TRBJ1-1, is SQTIHQWPATLVQPVGSPLSLECTVEGTSNPNLYWYRQAAGRGLQLLFYSVGIGQISSEVPQNLSASRPQDRQFILSSKKLLLSDSGFYLCAWRAEMNTEAFFGQGTRLTVV.

In its sample, this clonotype was seen many times. This chain links TRBV12-5 with TRBJ2-5; D call uncertain. The V gene lost 0 bases and the J gene lost 6 bases, with 8 bases spanning the gap. Germline values: CDR1 LGHNT, CDR2 FRNRAP. This CDR3 has 13 amino acids. CDR3 bases: TGTGCTAGTGGTTTGGTAGAGACAAAGACCCAGTACTTC. It is translated as CASGLVETKTQYF.

This clonotype was seen a few times. The chain couples TRBV29-1 to TRBJ1-5; no clear D. From germline, CDR1 is SQVTM and CDR2 ANQGSEA. The V end was cut by 6 bases, the J end by 1 base, with 7 bases between. The CDR3 contains 12 residues. The CDR3 nucleotides read TGCAGCGTACGCACAAGCAATCAGCCCCAGCATTTT. Its translation: CSVRTSNQPQHF.

This clonotype was recorded a few times. The chain combines TRBV2 with TRBJ2-2, with 7 positions matching TRBD1. Germline V gene sequence: CDR1 SNHLY, CDR2 FYNNEI. This CDR3 comprises 13 residues. J gave up 7 bases and V 9 bases, and 8 bases lay outside the gene matches. For the CDR3, the DNA is TGTGCCAGGCTAGACAGGGCAAGCGGGGAGCTGTTTTTT. This encodes CARLDRASGELFF.

CDR3 in amino acids: CASSLSEGDGYTF. For the CDR3, the DNA is TGCGCCAGCAGCCTCTCCGAAGGGGACGGCTACACCTTC. The rearrangement uses TRBV5-1 and TRBJ1-2; the D gene is possibly TRBD1 (5 bases). The V end lost 4 bases, the J end lost 8 bases, and 15 bases lay between the germline ends. CDR3 length: 13 amino acids. Germline V gene sequence: CDR1 SGHRS, CDR2 YFSETQ.

The chain couples TRBV7-8 to TRBJ2-2; possible D gene TRBD1, 5 bases. V was cut by 5 bases and J by 8 bases, with 12 bases left in between. CDR1 and CDR2 from the germline V gene are SGHVS and FQNEAQ. The CDR3 covers 13 residues. CDR3 DNA sequence: TGTGCCAGCAGCCTTTCAGGGTCAGGGGAGCTGTTTTTT. This sequence encodes CASSLSGSGELFF.

In its sample, this clonotype was seen a few times. The chain employs TRBV7-9 and TRBJ2-7; TRBD1 matches at 8 bases. This CDR3 is built from 14 residues. V shed 5 bases and J 1 base; nucleotides not matched to a gene: 4. Looked up from germline, CDR1 is SEHNR and CDR2 is FQNEAQ (reference sequence). The CDR3 reads CASSVDRGSYEQYF. DNA for the CDR3: TGTGCCAGCAGCGTTGACAGGGGATCCTACGAGCAGTACTTC.

This clonotype was seen a handful of times. The chain's CDR3 is CASSRLNQPPYEQYF. CDR3 sequence (DNA): TGTGCCAGCAGCCGATTGAACCAACCACCGTACGAGCAGTACTTC. This chain connects TRBV3-1 to TRBJ2-7; D unresolved. Trimming shortened V by 4 bases and J by 4 bases, and 17 bases separated the two germline ends. The V gene's germline CDR1 is LGHDT and CDR2 YNNKEL (reference sequence). The CDR3 length is 15 residues.

This clonotype was found a few times. The chain links TRBV12-3 or TRBV12-4 to TRBJ2-5; 12 bases align to TRBD2. The CDR3 is 19 amino acids. Trimming at V came to 6 bases and at J to 5 bases, leaving 19 bases not matched to a gene. The CDR3 reads CASSWRLGTSGLGDETQYF. CDR3 nucleotide sequence: TGTGCCAGCAGCTGGCGATTAGGGACTAGCGGGCTCGGGGATGAGACCCAGTACTTC.

This clonotype was counted only a few times. The CDR3 DNA follows: TGTGCCAGCAGGCAGGGGACGCATCAGCCCCAGCATTTT. This translates into CASRQGTHQPQHF. The chain uses TRBV12-3 or TRBV12-4 and TRBJ1-5, with D perhaps TRBD1 (6 bases). The CDR3 has 13 residues. The V end was cut by 6 bases, the J end by 5 bases, with 11 bases between.

The V call is TRBV19, the J call TRBJ2-2, with 11 nucleotides matching TRBD2. This CDR3 spans 19 amino acids. Germline CDR1 and CDR2: LNHDA and SQIVND (reference sequence). After removal of 0 bases from V and 3 bases from J, the junction contained 9 bases not matched to a gene. The CDR3 spells CASSIDPTSGKGDTGELFF. The CDR3 nucleotides read TGTGCCAGTAGTATAGACCCGACTAGCGGGAAAGGGGACACCGGGGAGCTGTTTTTT.

The J gene is TRBJ2-7, the V gene TRBV6-5; D gene ambiguous. CDR1 and CDR2 (germline): MNHEY, SVGAGI. There are 14 residues in the CDR3. V lost 2 bases and J 2 bases, leaving 10 bases between the germline ends. This CDR3 is CASSYRGRPYEQYF. CDR3 nucleotides: TGTGCCAGCAGTTACCGTGGGCGGCCCTACGAGCAGTACTTC.

This clonotype was counted a few times. The chain joins TRBV29-1 to TRBJ2-5, with D possibly matching TRBD1 (5 bases). V was trimmed by 4 bases and J by 0 bases, leaving 9 bases between them. Germline V CDR1 and CDR2: SQVTM, ANQGSEA. This CDR3 has 13 amino acids. CDR3 amino acids: CSVARQNQETQYF. In nucleotides, the CDR3 is TGCAGCGTTGCCCGACAGAACCAAGAGACCCAGTACTTC.

This clonotype was observed a few times. V is TRBV4-3 and J is TRBJ2-5; D unclear. The CDR3 loop spans 15 amino acids. Between the trimmed V and J ends, which lost 0 bases and 5 bases, there was a span of 13 bases. The germline V gene has CDR1 LGHNA and CDR2 YSLEER. The DNA of the CDR3 is TGCGCCAGCAGCCAAGATCTGCTGGGGTCGGAGACCCAGTACTTC. This encodes CASSQDLLGSETQYF.

This clonotype has just a few counts. This chain connects TRBV7-2 to TRBJ1-5, with a possible D match to TRBD1 (5 bases). V gave up 4 bases and J gave up 7 bases, with 11 bases separating them. Germline loops: CDR1 SGHTA, CDR2 FQGNSA. The CDR3 has 13 amino acids. This CDR3 is CASSSRGGQPQHF. The CDR3, as DNA: TGTGCCAGCAGCTCCCGGGGGGGGCAGCCCCAGCATTTT.

The chain employs TRBV5-1 and TRBJ2-1; D is unresolved. V was trimmed by 2 bases and J by 8 bases, leaving 5 bases between them. Per germline, CDR1 SGHRS and CDR2 YFSETQ. CDR3 length equals 11 residues. The CDR3 coding sequence is TGCGCCAGCAGCTTAGAAGATGAGCAGTTCTTC. It encodes CASSLEDEQFF. Full variable domain (remainder filled in from reference TRBV5-1 and TRBJ2-1): KAGVTQTPRYLIKTRGQQVTLSCSPISGHRSVSWYQQTPGQGLQFLFEYFSETQRNKGNFPGRFSGRQFSNSRSEMNVSTLELGDSALYLCASSLEDEQFFGPGTRLTVL.

A word on this clonotype: This could be a read error, since a much larger clone is one nucleotide away. This sequence joins TRBV7-6 and TRBJ2-2; TRBD2 is a possible D gene (6 bases). Looked up from germline, CDR1 is SGHVS and CDR2 is FNYEAQ. The CDR3 length is 13 residues. CDR3 in amino acids: CASRPSATWELFF. CDR3 sequence (DNA): TGTGCCAGCCGACCTAGCGCCACCTGGGAGCTGTTTTTT.

This clonotype occurred a few times. The chain recombines TRBV4-3 with TRBJ1-1; D gene uncertain. Trimming stripped 0 bases from V and 0 bases from J, with 8 bases between. Germline CDR1 reads LGHNA; CDR2 reads YSLEER. The CDR3 loop spans 15 amino acids. The CDR3 loop reads CASSQDGRMNTEAFF. In DNA form, the CDR3 reads TGCGCCAGCAGCCAAGACGGCAGAATGAACACTGAAGCTTTCTTT.

This chain connects TRBV7-2 to TRBJ1-2, with no clear D. The CDR3 consists of 11 residues. Germline CDR1 is SGHTA and CDR2 is FQGNSA. The V gene lost 1 base and the J gene lost 7 bases, with 4 bases spanning the gap. The CDR3 sequence: CASSLGAGYTF. CDR3 nucleotide sequence: TGTGCCAGCAGCTTAGGGGCTGGCTACACCTTC.

This clonotype was detected a few times. The V call is TRBV7-2, the J call TRBJ2-1; 10 bases agree with TRBD2. V shed 1 base, J shed 8 bases, and the junction held 8 bases outside the gene matches. CDR3 size: 16 residues. Germline CDR1 reads SGHTA; CDR2 reads FQGNSA. For the CDR3, the DNA is TGTGCCAGCAGCTTAGGAAGCGGGGGGGCCGGAGATGAGCAGTTCTTC. Its translation is CASSLGSGGAGDEQFF.

This clonotype appeared a few times. The chain recombines TRBV7-2 with TRBJ1-2, with a possible D match to TRBD1 (6 bases). The CDR3 is made up of 16 amino acids. The germline V gene has CDR1 SGHTA and CDR2 FQGNSA. V was cut by 5 bases and J by 7 bases, with 23 bases left in between. CDR3: CASSPYRAGASIGYTF. DNA for the CDR3: TGTGCCAGCAGCCCGTACAGGGCCGGGGCGTCTATTGGCTACACCTTC.